These 5 T cell receptor beta chains originate from one sample sequenced in a study of T cells after yellow fever vaccination (dated by TCRdb to between 2018 and 2021). Preparation of the library involved 5' RACE. Sequencing relied on an Illumina HiSeq 2500. The public sequencing data were trimmed at Q25 with fastp and processed into clonotypes with MiXCR by TCRdb, which kept only in-frame beta chains. Identical CDR3 proteins give one entry, which carries the most common genes and DNA. For this sample there are roughly 310,000 distinct CDR3 sequences; about 9.5% appear just once. The ten largest clones represent about a sixth of the sample. The treatment or condition tag for this specimen amounts to: live attenuated yellow fever vaccine strain. Sequences were derived from PBMCs, sampled on the day of the first yellow fever vaccination. The receptor set was obtained from a man younger than 30 who received the YFV17D yellow fever vaccine.

The chain is built from TRBV4-1 and TRBJ1-2; D unresolved. Germline CDR1 reads MGHRA; CDR2 reads YSYEKL. V was trimmed by 1 base and J by 10 bases, leaving 13 bases between them. The CDR3 totals 13 residues. CDR3 nucleotides: TGCGCCAGCAGCCAAGGAGGCGACCCTAACTACACCTTC. It yields the protein CASSQGGDPNYTF.

The J gene is TRBJ2-2, the V gene TRBV4-1; 9 bases are shared with TRBD1. The CDR3 runs 16 residues. The germline CDR1 and CDR2 sequences are MGHRA and YSYEKL. Trimming cost V 4 bases and J 6 bases; bases outside gene matches: 9. CDR3 nucleotide sequence: TGCGCCAGCAGCCTAACCGGGACAGGGCTACCCGGGGAGCTGTTTTTT. This gives the protein CASSLTGTGLPGELFF.

This clonotype was recorded many times. The chain joins TRBV28 to TRBJ2-1, with TRBD2 as a possible D gene (6 bases). CDR1 and CDR2 (germline): MDHEN, SYDVKM. Trimming shortened V by 1 base and J by 5 bases, and 18 bases separated the two germline ends. This CDR3 is 17 amino acids long. In DNA form, the CDR3 reads TGTGCCAGCAGTTTATACCCACGCGGGGAAGTAGACAATGAGCAGTTCTTC. Translated: CASSLYPRGEVDNEQFF. The entire variable domain, with the rest obtained from reference TRBV28 and TRBJ2-1, is as follows: DVKVTQSSRYLVKRTGEKVFLECVQDMDHENMFWYRQDPGLGLRLIYFSYDVKMKEKGDIPEGYSVSREKKERFSLILESASTNQTSMYLCASSLYPRGEVDNEQFFGPGTRLTVL.

This clonotype came up a few times. The CDR3 protein is CASSLASDSFYTF. The CDR3 DNA reads TGTGCCAGCAGCTTGGCATCAGACAGCTTCTACACCTTC. The V call is TRBV5-5, the J call TRBJ1-2; possible D gene TRBD1, 5 bases. The V gene's germline CDR1 is SGHKS and CDR2 YYEKEE (reference sequence). The CDR3 runs 13 residues. V lost 0 bases, J lost 10 bases, and 13 bases lay in between. The whole variable domain, remainder taken from reference TRBV5-5 and TRBJ1-2, is DAGVTQSPTHLIKTRGQQVTLRCSPISGHKSVSWYQQVLGQGPQFIFQYYEKEERGRGNFPDRFSARQFPNYSSELNVNALLLGDSALYLCASSLASDSFYTFGSGTRLTVV.

The chain combines TRBV15 with TRBJ2-5; D is unclear. This CDR3 is built from 14 residues. V lost 2 bases to trimming and J lost 4 bases, with 11 bases between them. Germline assignment: CDR1 LNHNV and CDR2 YYDKDF (reference sequence). The CDR3 region has the DNA TGTGCCACCAGCAGAAGGTTCCCCGGAGAGACCCAGTACTTC. It yields the protein CATSRRFPGETQYF.